Shown below are 10 T cell receptor beta chains from a single sample sequenced in a study of OX40 agonist ivuxolimab in advanced cancers. The assay was immunoSEQ multiplex PCR, and TCRdb's table has in-frame clones only and misses some. The sample lists over 35,000 clones; 70% to 90% were seen once. The sample here was CD4+ or CD8+ T cells sorted from blood, taken in a trial of the OX40 agonist ivuxolimab. These receptor sequences come from an adult with an advanced solid tumor such as melanoma, head and neck, liver or kidney cancer.

This chain joins TRBV14 and TRBJ2-5; 7 nucleotides agree with TRBD2. V was pared by 6 bases and J by 5 bases, with 6 bases of the junction left unmatched. This CDR3 is built from 13 residues. Per germline, CDR1 SGHDN and CDR2 FVKESK. The CDR3 bases are TGTGCCAGCAGTATCTGGGAGGGTGAGACCCAGTACTTC. Translating it yields CASSIWEGETQYF.

The chain joins TRBV15 to TRBJ2-3; D might be TRBD2 (5 bases). Germline V gene data show CDR1 as LNHNV and CDR2 as YYDKDF (reference sequence). CDR3 length: 15 amino acids. Trimming cost V 8 bases and J 0 bases, with 15 bases left between them. This CDR3 reads CATLLSAVSTDTQYF. The CDR3 nucleotides read TGTGCCACCCTCCTGTCAGCGGTTAGCACAGATACGCAGTATTTT. The full variable domain, completed using reference TRBV15 and TRBJ2-3, is DAMVIQNPRYQVTQFGKPVTLSCSQTLNHNVMYWYQQKSSQAPKLLFHYYDKDFNNEADTPDNFQSRRPNTSFCFLDIRSPGLGDTAMYLCATLLSAVSTDTQYFGPGTRLTVL.

V usage is TRBV7-2 and J usage is TRBJ2-7; 9 nucleotides align to TRBD2. V gave up 5 bases and J gave up 7 bases; unmatched junction bases: 9. CDR1 is SGHTA and CDR2 is FQGNSA in the germline V gene. The CDR3 covers 14 residues. For the CDR3, the DNA is TGTGCCAGCAGCCCCGGTAGCGGGAGTGGTGAGCAGTACTTC. Translated: CASSPGSGSGEQYF.

This clone was found once. The gene calls are TRBV9 and TRBJ2-7, with TRBD2 identical over 10 bases. V dropped 4 bases and J dropped 6; count of bases not matched to a gene: 10. This CDR3 comprises 15 residues. The germline CDR1 and CDR2 sequences are SGDLS and YYNGEE. CDR3 sequence reads: CASSFSSLAGVEQYF. In DNA form, the CDR3 reads TGTGCCAGCAGCTTCTCATCTCTAGCGGGAGTCGAGCAGTACTTC.

The genes are TRBV4-3 and TRBJ2-3; D ambiguous. The V end lost 3 bases, the J end lost 6 bases, and 13 bases lay between the germline ends. Per the germline V gene, CDR1 is LGHNA and CDR2 is YSLEER. The CDR3 sequence is 14 residues long. The CDR3 sequence is CASSQGDELDTQYF. Here the CDR3 DNA reads TGCGCCAGCAGCCAGGGCGACGAGCTGGATACGCAGTATTTT.

The DNA for the CDR3 is TGTGCCACCAGCAGAAACAAGGGGGGATTCCAAGAGACCCAGTACTTC. It codes for CATSRNKGGFQETQYF. The genes are TRBV15 and TRBJ2-5; D assignment may be TRBD1 or TRBD2 (6 bases each). Trimming shortened V by 2 bases and J by 1 base, and 14 bases separated the two germline ends. This CDR3 is 16 amino acids long. The germline V gene encodes CDR1 LNHNV and CDR2 YYDKDF (reference sequence).

The gene calls are TRBV6-1 and TRBJ2-3; no clear D gene. This CDR3 has 11 amino acids. The germline V gene has CDR1 MNHNS and CDR2 SASEGT. Trimming left V 3 bases short and J 5 bases short, with 3 bases between. The DNA for the CDR3 is TGTGCCAGCAGTGATCAAGATACGCAGTATTTT. Translation: CASSDQDTQYF.

The chain carries TRBV5-6 and TRBJ2-1, with 16 nucleotides matching TRBD2. V was pared by 4 bases and J by 2 bases, with 9 bases of the junction left unmatched. This CDR3 spans 19 amino acids. In germline, CDR1 is SGHDT, CDR2 YYEEEE. CDR3: CASSLQGLAGGDTYNEQFF. The CDR3 DNA sequence: TGTGCCAGCAGCCTCCAGGGACTAGCGGGAGGGGACACCTACAATGAGCAGTTCTTC.

This chain uses TRBV27 with TRBJ1-6; the D gene is possibly TRBD1 (5 bases). V lost 4 bases and J lost 8, with 12 bases in between. The V gene's germline CDR1 is MNHEY and CDR2 SMNVEV (reference sequence). CDR3 size: 14 residues. The CDR3: CASSYGQGDSPLHF. For the CDR3, the DNA is TGTGCCAGCAGTTATGGGCAGGGAGATTCACCCCTCCACTTT.

CDR3 sequence (DNA): TGCGCCAGCAGCTTGGGGCAGGGTGGGACTGAAGCTTTCTTT. Its translation: CASSLGQGGTEAFF. The chain joins TRBV5-1 to TRBJ1-1; tentatively, D is TRBD1 (5 bases). Deletions cut 0 bases from V and 5 bases from J, with 11 bases between. From germline, CDR1 is SGHRS and CDR2 YFSETQ. There are 14 residues in the CDR3.